This paragraph covers one T cell receptor (beta chain) sequence. A read error may account for a junction end that differs from germline. This entry is derived from a study of blood T cell repertoires in COVID-19. Study at large: Whether acute or convalescent, the COVID-19 samples came from the United States, Italy and Spain. T cells, B-cell-depleted T cells, or PBMCs provided the cDNA or gDNA that served as material.

Authors' processing steps: The assay estimated nucleated cells by amplifying reference gene primers. Produced via immunoSEQ multiplex PCR; TCRdb's table is partial and in-frame only. V and J calls and clone size are as listed in that table; D and trimming were resolved from the DNA. The data show 100,000 to 150,000 clones, more than 60% seen once. This TCR was sampled from a man between 65 and 79 years old with acute or convalescent COVID-19. Sequencing was carried out using peripheral blood.

The CDR3 nucleotides read TGTGCCAGCAATTACCCGCCCAGGGGAGAACTAAATTCACCCCTCCACTTT. It yields the protein CASNYPPRGELNSPLHF. V usage is TRBV6-2 or TRBV6-3 and J usage is TRBJ1-6, with D possibly being TRBD1 (6 bases). CDR1 and CDR2 (germline): MNHEY, SVGEGT. This CDR3 region has 17 residues.